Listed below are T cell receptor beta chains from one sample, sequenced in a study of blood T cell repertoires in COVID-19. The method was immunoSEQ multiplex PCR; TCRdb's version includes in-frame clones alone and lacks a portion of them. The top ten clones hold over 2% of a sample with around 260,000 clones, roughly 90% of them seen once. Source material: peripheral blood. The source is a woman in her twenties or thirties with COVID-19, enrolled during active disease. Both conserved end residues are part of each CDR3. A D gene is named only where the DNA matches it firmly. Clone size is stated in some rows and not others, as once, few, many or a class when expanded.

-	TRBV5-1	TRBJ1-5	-	TGCGCCAGCAGCTTGGGGTCGGGGGGCAGCAGCAATCAGCCCCAGCATTTT	CASSLGSGGSSNQPQHF
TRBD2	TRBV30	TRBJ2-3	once	TGTGCCTGGAGTACCCTTCTAGCGGGAGGGGGAGATACGCAGTATTTT	CAWSTLLAGGGDTQYF
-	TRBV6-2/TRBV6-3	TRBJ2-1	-	TGTGCCAGCAGTCGGGTCTACAATGAGCAGTTCTTC	CASSRVYNEQFF
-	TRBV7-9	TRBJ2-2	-	TGTGCCAGCAGCTTTCGAGTCACCGGGGAGCTGTTTTTT	CASSFRVTGELFF
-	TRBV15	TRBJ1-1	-	TGTGCCACCAGCCTAGCCGCAGGGGCTACTGAAGCTTTCTTT	CATSLAAGATEAFF
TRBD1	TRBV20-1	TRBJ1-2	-	TGCAGTGCTAGTAGGACAGGGGAGTTCTATGGCTACACCTTC	CSASRTGEFYGYTF
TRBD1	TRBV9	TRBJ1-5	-	TGTGCCAGCAGCCGACAGGGGGAAGAATCGCCCCAGCATTTT	CASSRQGEESPQHF
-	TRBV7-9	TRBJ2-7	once	TGTGCCAGCAGCTCCACGGGTTTTACCTACGAGCAGTACTTC	CASSSTGFTYEQYF
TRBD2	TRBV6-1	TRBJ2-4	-	TGTGCCAGCAGTGGGGCGGGAGGGCCTGTGGTAAACATTCAGTACTTC	CASSGAGGPVVNIQYF
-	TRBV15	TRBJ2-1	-	TGTGCCACCAGCAGAGTAGCGGCAACTTACAATGAGCAGTTCTTC	CATSRVAATYNEQFF
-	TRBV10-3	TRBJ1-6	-	TGTGCCATCAGTCCCGGGAGCTCCTATAATTCACCCCTCCACTTT	CAISPGSSYNSPLHF
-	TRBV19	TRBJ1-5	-	TGTGCCAGTAGTATTCATCGGGAACAGCCCCAGCATTTT	CASSIHREQPQHF
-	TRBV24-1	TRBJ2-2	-	TGTGCCACCAGTGATGGCCTGACGAACACCGGGGAGCTGTTTTTT	CATSDGLTNTGELFF
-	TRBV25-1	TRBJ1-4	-	TGTGCCAGCAGTGAATATAGTGCGGGGGCTAATGAAAAACTGTTTTTT	CASSEYSAGANEKLFF